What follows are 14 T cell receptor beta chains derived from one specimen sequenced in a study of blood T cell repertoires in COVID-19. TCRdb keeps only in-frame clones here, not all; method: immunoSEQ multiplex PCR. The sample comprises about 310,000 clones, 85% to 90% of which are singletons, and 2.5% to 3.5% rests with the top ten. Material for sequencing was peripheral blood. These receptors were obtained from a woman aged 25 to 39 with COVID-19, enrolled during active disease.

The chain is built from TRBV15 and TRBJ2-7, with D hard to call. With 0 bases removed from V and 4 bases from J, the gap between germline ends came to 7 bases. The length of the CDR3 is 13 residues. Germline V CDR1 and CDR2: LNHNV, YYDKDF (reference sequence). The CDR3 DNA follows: TGTGCCACCAGCAGAGATCCCCGGTACGAGCAGTACTTC. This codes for CATSRDPRYEQYF.

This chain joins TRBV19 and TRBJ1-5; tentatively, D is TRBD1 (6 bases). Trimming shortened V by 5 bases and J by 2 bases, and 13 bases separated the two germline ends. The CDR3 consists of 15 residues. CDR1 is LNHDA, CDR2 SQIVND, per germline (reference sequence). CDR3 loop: CASSEQGFGNQPQHF. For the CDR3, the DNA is TGTGCCAGTAGTGAACAGGGCTTCGGCAATCAGCCCCAGCATTTT.

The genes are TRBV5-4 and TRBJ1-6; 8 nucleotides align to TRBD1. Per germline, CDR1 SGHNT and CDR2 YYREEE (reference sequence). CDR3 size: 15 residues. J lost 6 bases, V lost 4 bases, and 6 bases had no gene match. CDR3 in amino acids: CASSIRTGLNSPLHF. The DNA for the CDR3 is TGTGCCAGCAGCATCCGGACAGGGCTTAATTCACCCCTCCACTTT.

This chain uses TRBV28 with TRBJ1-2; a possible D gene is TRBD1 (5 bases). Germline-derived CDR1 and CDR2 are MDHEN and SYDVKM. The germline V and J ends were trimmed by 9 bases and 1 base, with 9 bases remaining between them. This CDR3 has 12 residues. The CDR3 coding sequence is TGTGCCAGTAACCAGGGTAACTATGGCTACACCTTC. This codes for CASNQGNYGYTF.

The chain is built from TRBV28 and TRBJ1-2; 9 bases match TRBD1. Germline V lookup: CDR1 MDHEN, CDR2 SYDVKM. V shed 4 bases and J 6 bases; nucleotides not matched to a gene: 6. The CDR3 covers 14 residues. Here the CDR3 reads CASSSWDRDHGYTF. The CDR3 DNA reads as TGTGCCAGCAGTTCCTGGGACAGGGACCATGGCTACACCTTC.

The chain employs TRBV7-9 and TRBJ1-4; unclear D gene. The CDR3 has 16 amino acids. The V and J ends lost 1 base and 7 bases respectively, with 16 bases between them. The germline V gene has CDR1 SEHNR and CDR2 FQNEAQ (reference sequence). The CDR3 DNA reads TGTGCCAGCAGCTTAGGTACCCAGTCGAGGTCTGAAAAACTGTTTTTT. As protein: CASSLGTQSRSEKLFF.

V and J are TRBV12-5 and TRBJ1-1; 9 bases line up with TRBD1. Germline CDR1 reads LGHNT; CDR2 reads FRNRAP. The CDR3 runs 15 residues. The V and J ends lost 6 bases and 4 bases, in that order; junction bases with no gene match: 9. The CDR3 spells CASGSDRGRGTEAFF. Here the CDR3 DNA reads TGTGCTAGTGGATCGGACAGGGGACGGGGCACTGAAGCTTTCTTT.

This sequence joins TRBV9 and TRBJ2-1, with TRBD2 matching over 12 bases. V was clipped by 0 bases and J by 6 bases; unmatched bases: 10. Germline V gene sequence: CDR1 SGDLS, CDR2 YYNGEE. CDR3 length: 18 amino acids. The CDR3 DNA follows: TGTGCCAGCAGCGTAGCTACCGAACTAGCGGGAGGTGGCAATGAGCAGTTCTTC. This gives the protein CASSVATELAGGGNEQFF.

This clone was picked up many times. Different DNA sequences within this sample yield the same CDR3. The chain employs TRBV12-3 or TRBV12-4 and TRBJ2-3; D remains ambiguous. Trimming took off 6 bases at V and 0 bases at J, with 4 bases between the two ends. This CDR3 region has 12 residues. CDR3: CASSHSTDTQYF. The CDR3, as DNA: TGTGCCAGCAGCCATAGCACAGATACGCAGTATTTT.

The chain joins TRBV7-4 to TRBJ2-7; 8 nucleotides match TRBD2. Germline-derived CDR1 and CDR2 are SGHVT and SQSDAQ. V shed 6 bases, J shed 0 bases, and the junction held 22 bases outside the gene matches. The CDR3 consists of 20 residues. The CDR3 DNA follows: TGTGCCAGCAGTTCACCCTTCAGGGGAGAACCGGGACTAGACTCCTACGAGCAGTACTTC. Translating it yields CASSSPFRGEPGLDSYEQYF.

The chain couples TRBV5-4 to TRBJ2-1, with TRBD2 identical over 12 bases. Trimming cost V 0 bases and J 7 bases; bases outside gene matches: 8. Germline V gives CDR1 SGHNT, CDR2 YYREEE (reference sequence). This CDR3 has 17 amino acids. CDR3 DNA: TGTGCCAGCAGCTTGGAGCTAGCGGGAGGGCCGGGTAATGAGCAGTTCTTC. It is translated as CASSLELAGGPGNEQFF. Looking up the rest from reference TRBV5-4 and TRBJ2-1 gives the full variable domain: ETGVTQSPTHLIKTRGQQVTLRCSSQSGHNTVSWYQQALGQGPQFIFQYYREEENGRGNFPPRFSGLQFPNYSSELNVNALELDDSALYLCASSLELAGGPGNEQFFGPGTRLTVL.

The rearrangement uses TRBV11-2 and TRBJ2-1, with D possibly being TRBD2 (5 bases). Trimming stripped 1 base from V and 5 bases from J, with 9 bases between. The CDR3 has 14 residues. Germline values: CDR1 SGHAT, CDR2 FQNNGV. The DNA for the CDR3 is TGTGCCAGCAGCTTAGCGGGATCTCACAATGAGCAGTTCTTC. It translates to CASSLAGSHNEQFF.

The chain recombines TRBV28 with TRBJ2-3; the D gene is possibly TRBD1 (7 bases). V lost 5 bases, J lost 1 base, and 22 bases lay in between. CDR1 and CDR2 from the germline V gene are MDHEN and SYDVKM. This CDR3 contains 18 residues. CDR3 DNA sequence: TGTGCCAGCAGTCACAACCCGACAGGGCCGGGAGGCACAGATACGCAGTATTTT. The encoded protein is CASSHNPTGPGGTDTQYF.

The CDR3 nucleotides read TGTGCCAGCAGCGGGACAGGGGGCTCTGTGGACACTGAAGCTTTCTTT. It is translated as CASSGTGGSVDTEAFF. This chain joins TRBV13 and TRBJ1-1, with 12 bases matching TRBD1. The CDR3 totals 16 residues. Germline-derived CDR1 and CDR2 are PRHDT and FYEKMQ (reference sequence). Unmatched junction bases numbered 7, after V lost 5 bases and J lost 3 bases.